This TCR beta chain stems from a study of CD8 T cells in ankylosing spondylitis. Trimming stripped 0 bases from V and 3 bases from J, with 8 bases between. There are 14 residues in the CDR3. The germline V gene has CDR1 LGHNA and CDR2 YNFKEQ. One entry per CDR3 protein, called by TCRdb with MiXCR from the 5' RACE reads. The sample yields 250,000 to 400,000 distinct CDR3 sequences, 9.5% to 13% seen once. This clonotype was picked up many times. The clonotype originates from a female donor with ankylosing spondylitis or in good health (not recorded which). Sequenced: blood, either unsorted or a sorted T cell fraction (not recorded which). The chain joins TRBV4-2 to TRBJ2-5, with D unresolved. Here the CDR3 reads CASSQDQTEETQYF. CDR3 sequence (DNA): TGTGCCAGCAGCCAAGATCAAACGGAAGAGACCCAGTACTTC.